This TCR beta chain emerged from a study of T-cell reconstitution after alpha-beta-depleted transplantation in children. Construction of the TCRbeta library involved unique molecular identifiers. MiXCR, run by TCRdb on the PCR reads, gives a single entry per CDR3 protein. The sample lists over 300,000 distinct CDR3 sequences, approximately 10% occurring once. Deletions cut 8 bases from V and 6 bases from J, with 20 bases between. Germline V gene lookup returns CDR1 SGHTA and CDR2 FQGTGA. The CDR3 runs to 15 residues. A few counts support this clonotype. This clonotype was sampled from a human donor who donated a stem cell graft to a child with acute lymphoblastic leukemia. The rearrangement uses TRBV7-3 and TRBJ2-1; D is perhaps TRBD1 (5 bases). Sequenced material: PBMCs from the stem cell graft donor, taken from the stem cell graft. CDR3 sequence (DNA): TGTGCCAGCGCATTAGACAGCTCGAGGTTCAATGAGCAGTTCTTC. Translating gives CASALDSSRFNEQFF.